The 13 T cell receptor beta chains below were found in one sample sequenced in a study of T-cell reconstitution after alpha-beta-depleted transplantation in children. During its preparation, the TCRbeta library received unique molecular identifiers. Via MiXCR, TCRdb re-called the PCR reads, giving one row per CDR3 protein. The top ten hold approximately 40% of the sample, which has about 210,000 distinct CDR3 sequences, approximately 15% seen once. The specimen was PBMCs, mostly from graft donor cells, collected 360 days after TCRalphabeta/CD19-depleted stem cell transplant. Source of these receptors: a male patient aged 2 to 10 who had a stem cell transplant for acute lymphoblastic leukemia, so the T cells may come from the graft donor.

The chain is built from TRBV4-3 and TRBJ2-2; D might be TRBD2 (5 bases). The CDR3 consists of 17 residues. The germline V gene has CDR1 LGHNA and CDR2 YSLEER. The ends were cut back, 0 bases at V and 6 bases at J, with 17 bases in the middle. Written as DNA, the CDR3 is TGCGCCAGCAGCCAAGAAGATGTTAGCGATTTTTCCGGGGAGCTGTTTTTT. Amino acid sequence: CASSQEDVSDFSGELFF.

The chain employs TRBV7-9 and TRBJ2-7; either TRBD1 or TRBD2 may supply D (6 bases each). Germline V lookup: CDR1 SEHNR, CDR2 FQNEAQ (reference sequence). CDR3 size: 16 residues. V was cut by 5 bases and J by 3 bases, with 20 bases left in between. The CDR3 spells CASSLRSGGPYYEQYF. CDR3 DNA sequence: TGTGCCAGCAGCCTACGATCCGGGGGCCCCTACTACGAGCAGTACTTC.

Only a few counts were recorded for this clonotype. J is TRBJ2-1 and V is TRBV15; D is possibly TRBD1 (6 bases). Trimming took off 0 bases at V and 0 bases at J, with 9 bases between the two ends. CDR3 length: 16 amino acids. Germline CDR1 and CDR2: LNHNV and YYDKDF (reference sequence). The CDR3 sequence is CATSREGRGSYNEQFF. The CDR3 bases are TGTGCCACCAGCAGAGAAGGCAGGGGCTCCTACAATGAGCAGTTCTTC.

A few counts support this clonotype. This chain joins TRBV5-8 and TRBJ1-1, with D possibly matching TRBD1 (5 bases). V was trimmed by 4 bases and J by 5 bases, leaving 15 bases between them. The germline V gene has CDR1 SGHTS and CDR2 YDEGEE. The CDR3 is 14 residues long. The CDR3 bases are TGTGCCAGCAGCCCGTGGGACGGAAGGACTGAAGCTTTCTTT. It yields the protein CASSPWDGRTEAFF.

In its sample, this clonotype was seen a few times. The chain is built from TRBV7-9 and TRBJ2-7, with D possibly matching TRBD1 (6 bases). This CDR3 region has 15 residues. Per the germline V gene, CDR1 is SEHNR and CDR2 is FQNEAQ (reference sequence). Trimming stripped 1 base from V and 3 bases from J, with 13 bases between. Written as DNA, the CDR3 is TGTGCCAGCAGCTTAGACGGACAGAAAGTCTACGAGCAGTACTTC. This codes for CASSLDGQKVYEQYF.

In its sample, this clonotype was seen a few times. The chain has TRBV6-2 or TRBV6-3 and TRBJ1-2, with D perhaps matching TRBD1 (6 bases). CDR3 length: 14 residues. V lost 2 bases and J lost 4, with 11 bases in between. CDR1 and CDR2 (germline): MNHEY, SVGEGT. The CDR3 DNA is TGTGCCAGCAGTTACCCGGACAGCATCTATGGCTACACCTTC. Its protein is CASSYPDSIYGYTF.

The chain joins TRBV28 to TRBJ1-5; D possibly corresponds to TRBD1 (5 bases). This CDR3 contains 15 residues. Per the germline V gene, CDR1 is MDHEN and CDR2 is SYDVKM. V was pared by 5 bases and J by 6 bases, with 17 bases between. The CDR3 loop is CASSRRDVWGQPQHF. CDR3 nucleotide sequence: TGTGCCAGCAGTCGGCGGGACGTTTGGGGTCAGCCCCAGCATTTT.

There are a few counts of this clonotype. J is TRBJ2-7 and V is TRBV3-1; D could derive from TRBD1 or TRBD2 (5 bases each). Germline CDR1 and CDR2: LGHDT and YNNKEL (reference sequence). The germline V and J ends were trimmed by 0 bases and 0 bases, with 15 bases remaining between them. The CDR3 sequence is 17 residues long. In DNA, the CDR3 is TGTGCCAGCAGCCAAGAGAACTGGGACCCGAGCTCCTACGAGCAGTACTTC. It specifies CASSQENWDPSSYEQYF.

The chain has TRBV7-2 and TRBJ2-5; 8 bases fit TRBD2. CDR1 is SGHTA and CDR2 is FQGNSA in the germline V gene. Unmatched junction bases numbered 6, after V lost 1 base and J lost 5 bases. The CDR3 covers 15 residues. For the CDR3, the DNA is TGTGCCAGCAGCTTAGAGTCGGGGGGGTTGGAGACCCAGTACTTC. This codes for CASSLESGGLETQYF.

The sample holds a few counts of this clonotype. V gene TRBV5-1 combines with J gene TRBJ2-7; D gene unclear. Germline V CDR1 and CDR2: SGHRS, YFSETQ. This CDR3 contains 14 residues. V was shortened by 0 bases and J by 4 bases, with 11 bases between the two germline ends. The CDR3 here is CASSLATQVYEQYF. CDR3 coding DNA: TGCGCCAGCAGCTTGGCGACGCAGGTTTACGAGCAGTACTTC. Combining the CDR3 with reference TRBV5-1 and TRBJ2-7 gives the whole variable domain KAGVTQTPRYLIKTRGQQVTLSCSPISGHRSVSWYQQTPGQGLQFLFEYFSETQRNKGNFPGRFSGRQFSNSRSEMNVSTLELGDSALYLCASSLATQVYEQYFGPGTRLTVT.

The V gene is TRBV5-1, the J gene TRBJ2-1; TRBD1 matches at 9 bases. CDR1 is SGHRS, CDR2 YFSETQ, per germline. V shed 4 bases, J shed 6 bases, and the junction held 11 bases outside the gene matches. CDR3 size: 16 residues. In nucleotides, the CDR3 is TGCGCCAGCAGCCCAGGTAGGGACAGGGTATCCAATGAGCAGTTCTTC. Its translation is CASSPGRDRVSNEQFF. Complete variable domain (other parts from reference TRBV5-1 and TRBJ2-1): KAGVTQTPRYLIKTRGQQVTLSCSPISGHRSVSWYQQTPGQGLQFLFEYFSETQRNKGNFPGRFSGRQFSNSRSEMNVSTLELGDSALYLCASSPGRDRVSNEQFFGPGTRLTVL.

The chain is built from TRBV5-1 and TRBJ1-3; D gene uncertain. The CDR3 loop spans 16 amino acids. The germline gives CDR1 SGHRS, CDR2 YFSETQ. With 2 bases removed from V and 0 bases from J, the gap between germline ends came to 12 bases. This CDR3 reads CASSLPSDDSGNTIYF. DNA of the CDR3: TGCGCCAGCAGCTTACCTTCGGACGACTCTGGAAACACCATATATTTT. The full variable domain, its missing parts supplied by reference TRBV5-1 and TRBJ1-3, is KAGVTQTPRYLIKTRGQQVTLSCSPISGHRSVSWYQQTPGQGLQFLFEYFSETQRNKGNFPGRFSGRQFSNSRSEMNVSTLELGDSALYLCASSLPSDDSGNTIYFGEGSWLTVV.

The chain employs TRBV3-1 and TRBJ2-6; D is undetermined. Trimming removed 4 bases at V and 0 bases at J, with 7 bases between. Per germline, CDR1 LGHDT and CDR2 YNNKEL (reference sequence). The CDR3 is 15 amino acids. The CDR3 loop is CASSRRTSGANVLTF. The CDR3 coding sequence is TGTGCCAGCAGCCGAAGGACCTCTGGGGCCAACGTCCTGACTTTC.